The 16 T cell receptor beta chains reported below all come from one sample, sequenced in a study of low-dose radiotherapy and immunotherapy resistance in tumors. Priming of first-strand cDNA relied on TRAV- and TRBV-specific primers (covering alpha and beta chains). For amplifying TCRs, the PCR ran for about 19 cycles with Phusion, which was used together with a constant-region primer and the adapter on the V primers. Via MiXCR, TCRdb re-called the reads, giving one row per CDR3 protein. The table has approximately 14,000 distinct CDR3 sequences, more than 60% seen once. The receptors come from a human donor with advanced metastatic prostate, ovarian, gallbladder or colorectal cancer (not recorded which). This table probably holds off-target reads from a library built for another chain.

CDR3: CASSFGQGGNTIYF. The CDR3 DNA reads as TGTGCCAGCAGCTTCGGGCAGGGCGGAAACACCATATATTTT. V usage is TRBV7-2 and J usage is TRBJ1-3; possible D gene TRBD1, 5 bases. V was shortened by 3 bases and J by 4 bases, with 10 bases between the two germline ends. The CDR3 spans 14 residues. CDR1 and CDR2 from the germline V gene are SGHTA and FQGNSA.

This clonotype was picked up a small number of times. The rearrangement joins TRBV5-4 to TRBJ1-1; D call uncertain. The V end lost 4 bases, the J end lost 10 bases, and 23 bases lay between the germline ends. This CDR3 is built from 15 residues. Germline assignment: CDR1 SGHNT and CDR2 YYREEE (reference sequence). The chain's CDR3 is CASSARGYGLPRAFF. CDR3 nucleotides: TGTGCCAGCAGCGCCCGAGGTTATGGACTACCCAGAGCTTTCTTT.

The CDR3 reads CASSLVTGELFF. CDR3 DNA: TGTGCCAGCAGCTTGGTGACCGGGGAGCTGTTTTTT. The rearrangement joins TRBV6-8 to TRBJ2-2; D unresolved. CDR1 and CDR2 (germline): MNHGY, SAAAGT. The CDR3 is 12 amino acids. V was clipped by 6 bases and J by 5 bases, with 7 bases between them.

The rearrangement links TRBV5-4 to TRBJ1-1; TRBD1 might be the D (6 bases). The ends were cut back, 5 bases at V and 1 base at J, with 12 bases in the middle. This CDR3 has 14 amino acids. Per the germline V gene, CDR1 is SGHNT and CDR2 is YYREEE (reference sequence). The CDR3 DNA sequence: TGTGCCAGCAGGTATGACAGGCCGAACACTGAAGCTTTCTTT. This codes for CASRYDRPNTEAFF.

The chain uses TRBV6-2 or TRBV6-3 and TRBJ1-3; no firm D call. CDR3 length: 13 amino acids. Per the germline V gene, CDR1 is MNHEY and CDR2 is SVGEGT. With 5 bases removed from V and 9 bases from J, the gap between germline ends came to 14 bases. The CDR3 DNA reads TGTGCCAGCAGTGAAGAAAGGTTCGGCACCATATATTTT. Translation: CASSEERFGTIYF.

In nucleotides, the CDR3 is TGTGCCAGCAGCCTCCGGACAGGGGGCGAAGCTTTCTTT. This sequence encodes CASSLRTGGEAFF. The chain carries TRBV4-2 and TRBJ1-1; TRBD1 aligns across 11 bases. V shed 4 bases and J 8 bases; nucleotides not matched to a gene: 3. The CDR3 is made up of 13 amino acids. Germline CDR1 and CDR2: LGHNA and YNFKEQ.

The CDR3 sequence is CASMGDQETQYF. The CDR3 DNA sequence: TGTGCCAGCATGGGGGACCAAGAGACCCAGTACTTC. The gene calls are TRBV12-3 or TRBV12-4 and TRBJ2-5; D may be TRBD1 or TRBD2 (5 bases each). The V gene lost 7 bases and the J gene lost 0 bases, with 6 bases spanning the gap. There are 12 residues in the CDR3.

The chain uses TRBV7-8 and TRBJ1-3; weak D call: TRBD1 (6 bases). Deletions cut 3 bases from V and 2 bases from J, with 17 bases between. CDR3 length equals 17 residues. The V gene's germline CDR1 is SGHVS and CDR2 FQNEAQ. DNA for the CDR3: TGTGCCAGCAGCTTCTCTGGTAGGGGGGATGCTGGAAACACCATATATTTT. Encoded protein: CASSFSGRGDAGNTIYF.

V and J are TRBV5-4 and TRBJ1-6; 10 bases line up with TRBD1. The CDR3 loop spans 15 amino acids. The ends lost 5 bases at V and 6 bases at J; junction bases unmatched: 5. Germline V gene data show CDR1 as SGHNT and CDR2 as YYREEE (reference sequence). The CDR3 loop is CASRTGTGVNSPLHF. CDR3 bases: TGTGCCAGCAGGACCGGGACAGGGGTTAATTCACCCCTCCACTTT.

This clonotype was observed a handful of times. The chain employs TRBV11-2 and TRBJ2-1; a weak D match, TRBD1 (5 bases). With 5 bases removed from V and 0 bases from J, the gap between germline ends came to 20 bases. The CDR3 is 18 amino acids. Germline V gene lookup returns CDR1 SGHAT and CDR2 FQNNGV. CDR3 DNA sequence: TGTGCCAGCAGCAGACCGCACACAGGTGGCGGCTCCTACAATGAGCAGTTCTTC. Protein sequence: CASSRPHTGGGSYNEQFF.

Only a few counts were recorded for this clonotype. The chain uses TRBV6-5 and TRBJ2-7; the match to TRBD1 covers 8 bases. V was clipped by 6 bases and J by 5 bases; unmatched bases: 15. This CDR3 comprises 16 residues. From germline, CDR1 is MNHEY and CDR2 SVGAGI. In nucleotides, the CDR3 is TGTGCCAGCAGATCAAACCAGGGGGCGCGGTTGGACGAGCAGTACTTC. Its protein is CASRSNQGARLDEQYF.

The J gene is TRBJ2-2, the V gene TRBV14, with TRBD2 matching 8 bases. This CDR3 spans 16 amino acids. Germline V gene lookup returns CDR1 SGHDN and CDR2 FVKESK. V was clipped by 1 base and J by 4 bases; unmatched bases: 5. The CDR3, as DNA: TGTGCCAGCAGCCAAGGCCCCGGGAGGGCCACCGGGGAGCTGTTTTTT. Protein: CASSQGPGRATGELFF.

The J gene is TRBJ2-1, the V gene TRBV2; 10 bases line up with TRBD1. Looked up from germline, CDR1 is SNHLY and CDR2 is FYNNEI. CDR3 length: 14 amino acids. Trimming took 7 bases from V and 8 from J; bases not matched to a gene: 8. The CDR3 protein is CASKGQGGGDEQFF. The CDR3 DNA sequence: TGTGCCAGCAAAGGACAGGGGGGAGGAGATGAGCAGTTCTTC. The full variable domain, rest sourced from reference TRBV2 and TRBJ2-1, is EPEVTQTPSHQVTQMGQEVILRCVPISNHLYFYWYRQILGQKVEFLVSFYNNEISEKSEIFDDQFSVERPDGSNFTLKIRSTKLEDSAMYFCASKGQGGGDEQFFGPGTRLTVL.

V is TRBV3-1 and J is TRBJ2-3, with D tentatively TRBD1 (5 bases). The CDR3 has 18 residues. Trimming left V 0 bases short and J 1 base short, with 17 bases between. From germline, CDR1 is LGHDT and CDR2 YNNKEL (reference sequence). The DNA of the CDR3 is TGTGCCAGCAGCCAAGATCTGGGGCTAGACGGCGGCACAGATACGCAGTATTTT. This sequence encodes CASSQDLGLDGGTDTQYF.

V and J are TRBV6-1 and TRBJ1-6; D unclear. Germline values: CDR1 MNHNS, CDR2 SASEGT. V dropped 1 base and J dropped 7 bases, with 8 bases sitting between them. The CDR3 spans 14 residues. The DNA of the CDR3 is TGTGCCAGCAGTGAAGGAGGTGACAATTCACCCCTCCACTTT. It encodes CASSEGGDNSPLHF.

The DNA of the CDR3 is TGTGCCAGCTCACCACGGACAGGGGGCACAGATACGCAGTATTTT. Translation gives CASSPRTGGTDTQYF. This rearrangement joins TRBV18 to TRBJ2-3; TRBD1 matches 9 bases. J lost 1 base, V lost 1 base, and 0 bases had no gene match. The CDR3 has 15 amino acids. CDR1 and CDR2 from the germline V gene are KGHSH and LQKENI. Full variable domain (remainder filled in from reference TRBV18 and TRBJ2-3): NAGVMQNPRHLVRRRGQEARLRCSPMKGHSHVYWYRQLPEEGLKFMVYLQKENIIDESGMPKERFSAEFPKEGPSILRIQQVVRGDSAAYFCASSPRTGGTDTQYFGPGTRLTVL.